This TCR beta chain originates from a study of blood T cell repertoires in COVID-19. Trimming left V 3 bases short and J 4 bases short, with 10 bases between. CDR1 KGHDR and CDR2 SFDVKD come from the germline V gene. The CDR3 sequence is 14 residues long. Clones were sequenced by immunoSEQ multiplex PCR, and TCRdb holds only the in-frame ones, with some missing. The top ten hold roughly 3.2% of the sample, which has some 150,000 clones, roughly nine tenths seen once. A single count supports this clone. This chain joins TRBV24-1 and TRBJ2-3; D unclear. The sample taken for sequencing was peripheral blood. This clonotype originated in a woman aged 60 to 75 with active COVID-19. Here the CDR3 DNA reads TGTGCCACCAGTGATCCCCTGACTCCAGATACGCAGTATTTT. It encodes CATSDPLTPDTQYF.